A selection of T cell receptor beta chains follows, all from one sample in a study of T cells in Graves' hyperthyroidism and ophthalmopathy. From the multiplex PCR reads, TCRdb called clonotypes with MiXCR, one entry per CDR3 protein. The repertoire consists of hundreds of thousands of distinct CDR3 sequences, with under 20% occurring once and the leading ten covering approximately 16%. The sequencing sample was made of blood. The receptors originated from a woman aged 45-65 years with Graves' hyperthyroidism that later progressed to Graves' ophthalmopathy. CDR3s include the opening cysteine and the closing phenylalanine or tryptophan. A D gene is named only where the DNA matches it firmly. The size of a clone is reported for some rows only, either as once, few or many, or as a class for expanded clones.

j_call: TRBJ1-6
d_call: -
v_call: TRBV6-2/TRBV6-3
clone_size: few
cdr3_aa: CASSYDGWGYQSPLHF
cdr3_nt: TGTGCCAGCAGTTACGATGGGTGGGGGTATCAGTCACCCCTCCACTTT

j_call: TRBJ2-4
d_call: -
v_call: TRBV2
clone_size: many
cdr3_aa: CASSEENLAKNIQYF
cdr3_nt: TGTGCCAGCAGTGAGGAGAACCTAGCCAAAAACATTCAGTACTTC

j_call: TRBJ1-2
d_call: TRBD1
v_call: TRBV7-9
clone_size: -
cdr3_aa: CASSLSTIPGTGYGYTF
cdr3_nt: TGTGCCAGCAGCTTATCGACAATCCCCGGGACAGGCTATGGCTACACCTTC

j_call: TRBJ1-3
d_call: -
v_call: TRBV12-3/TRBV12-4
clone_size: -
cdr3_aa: CASRPDIAGNTIYF
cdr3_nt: TGTGCCAGCAGGCCCGACATAGCTGGAAACACCATATATTTT

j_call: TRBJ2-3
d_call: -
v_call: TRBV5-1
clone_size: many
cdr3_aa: CASSIGYTDTQYF
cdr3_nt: TGCGCCAGCAGTATCGGATACACAGATACGCAGTATTTT

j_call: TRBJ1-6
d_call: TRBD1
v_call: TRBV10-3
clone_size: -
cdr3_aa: CAISRQGTGDSPLHF
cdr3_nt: TGTGCCATCAGCCGACAGGGGACGGGTGATTCACCCCTCCACTTT

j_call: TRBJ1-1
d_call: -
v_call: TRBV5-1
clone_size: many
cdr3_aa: CASSFYQGIGTEAFF
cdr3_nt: TGCGCCAGCAGCTTCTATCAGGGAATTGGCACTGAAGCTTTCTTT

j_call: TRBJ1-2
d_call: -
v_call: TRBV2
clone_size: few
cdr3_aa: CASKRELYGYTF
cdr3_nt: TGTGCCAGCAAGAGGGAATTATATGGCTACACCTTC

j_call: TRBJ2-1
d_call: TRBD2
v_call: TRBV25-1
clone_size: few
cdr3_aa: CASSDPSGTYNEQFF
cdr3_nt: TGTGCCAGCAGTGACCCTAGCGGAACCTACAATGAGCAGTTCTTC

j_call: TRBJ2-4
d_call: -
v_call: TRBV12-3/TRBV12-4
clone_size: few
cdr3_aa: CASSLRELAKNIQYF
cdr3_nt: TGTGCCAGCAGTTTGCGGGAACTAGCCAAAAACATTCAGTACTTC

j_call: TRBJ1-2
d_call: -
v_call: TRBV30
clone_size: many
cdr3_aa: CAWSLLRVGGYTF
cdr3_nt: TGTGCCTGGAGCCTTCTCCGAGTAGGGGGCTACACCTTC

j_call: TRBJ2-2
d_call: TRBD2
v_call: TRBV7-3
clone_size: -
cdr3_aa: CASSLTGGGLADTGELFF
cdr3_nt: TGTGCCAGCAGCTTAACAGGAGGCGGGCTAGCGGACACCGGGGAGCTGTTTTTT

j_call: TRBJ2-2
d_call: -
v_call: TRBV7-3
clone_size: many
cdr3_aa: CASSSGGGGSNTGELFF
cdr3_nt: TGTGCCAGCAGCTCCGGGGGCGGGGGATCGAACACCGGGGAGCTGTTTTTT

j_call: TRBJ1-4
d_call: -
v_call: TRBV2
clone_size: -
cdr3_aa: CASTYDLAATNEKLFF
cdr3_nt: TGTGCCAGCACTTACGATTTAGCGGCAACTAATGAAAAACTGTTTTTT

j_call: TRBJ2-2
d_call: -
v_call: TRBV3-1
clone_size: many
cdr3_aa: CASSGRDKNTGELFF
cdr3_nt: TGTGCCAGCAGCGGCCGGGACAAGAACACCGGGGAGCTGTTTTTT